A single sample is the source of the 7 T cell receptor beta chains below, sequenced in a study of blood T cell repertoires in COVID-19 (dated by TCRdb to 2019 to 2021). Library generation was performed with the immunoSEQ multiplex PCR assay. Not all clones reach the TCRdb copy of this immuneACCESS table, which keeps in-frame sequences only. Checked studies attribute under half of the gap to unresolved V genes and leave the rest unexplained. The sample table records 160,000 or so clones; approximately 87% of these occur just once. Around 10% of the sample lies in the top ten. Sequenced input: peripheral blood. The source of these receptors is a woman in her sixties or seventies with COVID-19, enrolled during active disease.

This sequence joins TRBV7-8 and TRBJ1-2; 11 nucleotides match TRBD1. The V gene's germline CDR1 is SGHVS and CDR2 FQNEAQ. This CDR3 is 16 amino acids long. The trim removed 5 bases at V and 4 bases at J, leaving 9 bases unmatched. CDR3 amino acids: CASSPGQGDRPYGYTF. In DNA, the CDR3 is TGTGCCAGCAGCCCGGGACAGGGGGATCGGCCCTATGGCTACACCTTC.

V usage is TRBV9 and J usage is TRBJ2-1, with D maybe TRBD2 (5 bases). V lost 3 bases to trimming and J lost 0 bases, with 10 bases between them. Germline CDR1 reads SGDLS; CDR2 reads YYNGEE. This CDR3 has 15 amino acids. The CDR3 is CASSEGGSSYNEQFF. CDR3 nucleotide sequence: TGTGCCAGCAGCGAGGGTGGGAGCTCCTACAATGAGCAGTTCTTC.

The chain has TRBV3-1 (or the pseudogene TRBV3-2) and TRBJ1-5, with unresolved D. CDR3 size: 14 residues. Germline V lookup: CDR1 LGHDT, CDR2 YNNKEL (reference sequence). V dropped 4 bases and J dropped 2 bases, with 9 bases sitting between them. CDR3 nucleotide sequence: TGTGCCAGCAGCCTCGGGAGACGCAATCAGCCCCAGCATTTT. This encodes CASSLGRRNQPQHF.

V gene TRBV6-5 combines with J gene TRBJ2-3; the match to TRBD2 covers 10 bases. The CDR3 has 14 residues. Trimming took 8 bases from V and 6 from J; bases not matched to a gene: 8. Germline lookup yields CDR1 MNHEY and CDR2 SVGAGI. The CDR3 reads CASSYSGGTDTQYF. In DNA form, the CDR3 reads TGTGCCAGCTCTTATAGCGGGGGGACGGATACGCAGTATTTT.

The V call is TRBV7-3, the J call TRBJ2-5; D remains unclear. Trimming took 0 bases from V and 1 from J, leaving 6 bases between them. Germline V gene sequence: CDR1 SGHTA, CDR2 FQGTGA. The CDR3 has 14 residues. This CDR3 is CASSLTAVQETQYF. The CDR3 DNA reads as TGTGCCAGCAGCTTAACGGCCGTCCAAGAGACCCAGTACTTC.

V and J are TRBV12-3 or TRBV12-4 and TRBJ1-2; possible D gene TRBD1, 5 bases. The length of the CDR3 is 12 residues. The V end was cut by 1 base, the J end by 14 bases, with 14 bases between. CDR3 protein: CASSLVPLGGTF. The CDR3 nucleotides read TGTGCCAGCAGTTTAGTCCCATTGGGGGGGACCTTC.

V usage is TRBV28 and J usage is TRBJ1-5, with 7 bases lining up with TRBD1. The CDR3 has 16 amino acids. From germline, CDR1 is MDHEN and CDR2 SYDVKM. J was trimmed by 2 bases and V by 6 bases; bases with no gene match: 10. The CDR3 protein is CASSDSDRVRNQPQHF. DNA for the CDR3: TGTGCCAGCAGCGACTCCGACAGGGTTCGCAATCAGCCCCAGCATTTT.